The next 15 T cell receptor beta chains were all read from a single sample in a study of blood T cell repertoires in COVID-19. Libraries were prepared by immunoSEQ multiplex PCR; TCRdb keeps only in-frame clonotypes and omits some of them. The sample has about 57,000 clones, roughly 78% seen once; the top ten hold over 3%. The sample consisted of peripheral blood. These receptors all come from a man aged 55 to 70 with acute or convalescent COVID-19.

The genes are TRBV9 and TRBJ2-3, with 8 bases aligning to TRBD1. There are 15 residues in the CDR3. Trimming removed 4 bases from V and 6 bases from J; junction bases left unmatched: 10. Germline CDR1 is SGDLS and CDR2 is YYNGEE. This CDR3 is CASSPGTGGWDTQYF. The CDR3 nucleotides are TGTGCCAGCAGCCCAGGGACAGGAGGTTGGGATACGCAGTATTTT.

The CDR3 nucleotides read TGTGCCTGGAGGGCCCGTTTAGGACAGGGTGTTTACGAGCAGTACTTC. Its translation: CAWRARLGQGVYEQYF. The gene calls are TRBV30 and TRBJ2-7; 8 bases fit TRBD1. The CDR3 has 16 amino acids. Per germline, CDR1 GTSNPN and CDR2 SVGIG (reference sequence). V lost 3 bases and J lost 4; bases outside the gene matches: 14.

This clone was seen only a few times. V and J are TRBV6-5 and TRBJ2-2, with TRBD1 as a possible D gene (6 bases). The germline gives CDR1 MNHEY, CDR2 SVGAGI. The V gene lost 2 bases and the J gene lost 10 bases, with 11 bases spanning the gap. The CDR3 has 13 amino acids. The DNA for the CDR3 is TGTGCCAGCAGTTACAGCAGGGGTGAGGAGCTGTTTTTT. It yields the protein CASSYSRGEELFF.

This clone has just a few counts. This chain connects TRBV7-9 to TRBJ2-2, with a tentative D call TRBD1 (6 bases). This CDR3 comprises 17 residues. The germline gives CDR1 SEHNR, CDR2 FQNEAQ (reference sequence). V shed 5 bases and J shed 0 bases, with 16 bases lying between them. CDR3: CASSQNRDIANTGELFF. The CDR3 DNA is TGTGCCAGCAGCCAGAACCGGGACATTGCGAACACCGGGGAGCTGTTTTTT. The variable domain in full, with the rest retrieved from reference TRBV7-9 and TRBJ2-2, is DTGVSQNPRHKITKRGQNVTFRCDPISEHNRLYWYRQTLGQGPEFLTYFQNEAQLEKSRLLSDRFSAERPKGSFSTLEIQRTEQGDSAMYLCASSQNRDIANTGELFFGEGSRLTVL.

This clone was recorded a few times. The chain recombines TRBV4-2 with TRBJ1-5, with D hard to call. V gave up 6 bases and J gave up 2 bases, with 14 bases separating them. Germline V CDR1 and CDR2: LGHNA, YNFKEQ. This CDR3 comprises 15 residues. For the CDR3, the DNA is TGTGCCAGCAGTGCATGGGCGCGAGGCAATCAGCCCCAGCATTTT. This translates into CASSAWARGNQPQHF.

The chain joins TRBV19 to TRBJ1-5; D ambiguous. This CDR3 contains 15 residues. Trimming stripped 3 bases from V and 2 bases from J, with 11 bases between. The germline gives CDR1 LNHDA, CDR2 SQIVND (reference sequence). The CDR3 sequence is CASSIQTGGNQPQHF. The CDR3 region has the DNA TGTGCCAGTAGTATTCAAACCGGGGGCAATCAGCCCCAGCATTTT.

The V and J genes are TRBV19 and TRBJ1-2; D gene ambiguous. The V gene lost 8 bases and the J gene lost 1 base, with 11 bases spanning the gap. CDR3 length: 13 amino acids. The germline gives CDR1 LNHDA, CDR2 SQIVND (reference sequence). The CDR3 nucleotides are TGTGCCAGTCGGGAGGGAGGTAACTATGGCTACACCTTC. Translated: CASREGGNYGYTF.

The chain recombines TRBV7-8 with TRBJ2-7, with 9 bases identical to TRBD2. The CDR3 extends over 15 amino acids. With 4 bases clipped from V and 5 bases from J, the junction kept 9 bases outside the gene matches. Germline CDR1 is SGHVS and CDR2 is FQNEAQ. The CDR3 nucleotides read TGTGCCAGCAGCTACGGACCTAGCGGGATAGACGAGCAGTACTTC. It codes for CASSYGPSGIDEQYF.

The chain joins TRBV21-1 to TRBJ2-1; TRBD2 is taken as the D call from the table, unchecked against the DNA. TRBV21-1 is assigned pseudogene status. The length of the CDR3 is 19 residues. The CDR3 DNA is TGTGCCAGCAGCACCGCTCAAAATAGCGCCAGGAGCTCCTACAATGAGCAGTTCTTC. Translating gives CASSTAQNSARSSYNEQFF.

This clone has just a few counts. The gene calls are TRBV30 and TRBJ1-2; D unclear. V was trimmed by 0 bases and J by 8 bases, leaving 10 bases between them. Per the germline V gene, CDR1 is GTSNPN and CDR2 is SVGIG (reference sequence). The CDR3 sequence is 12 residues long. CDR3 protein: CAWSVPPRGYTF. The CDR3, as DNA: TGTGCCTGGAGTGTACCCCCGCGAGGCTACACCTTC.

The CDR3 loop is CASRRGSWDTIYF. CDR3 DNA: TGTGCCAGCAGGCGAGGGTCCTGGGACACCATATATTTT. This chain uses TRBV12-3 or TRBV12-4 with TRBJ1-3; D remains ambiguous. CDR3 length equals 13 residues. V lost 6 bases to trimming and J lost 8 bases, with 14 bases between them.

The chain carries TRBV5-1 and TRBJ1-1, with D uncertain. The germline V gene has CDR1 SGHRS and CDR2 YFSETQ. V was shortened by 0 bases and J by 8 bases, with 11 bases between the two germline ends. The length of the CDR3 is 13 residues. The CDR3 DNA is TGCGCCAGCAGCTTGGAGCAGGCCTCGGAAGCTTTCTTT. Translating gives CASSLEQASEAFF. The full variable domain, rest sourced from reference TRBV5-1 and TRBJ1-1, is KAGVTQTPRYLIKTRGQQVTLSCSPISGHRSVSWYQQTPGQGLQFLFEYFSETQRNKGNFPGRFSGRQFSNSRSEMNVSTLELGDSALYLCASSLEQASEAFFGQGTRLTVV.

V usage is TRBV19 and J usage is TRBJ1-5; 8 bases fit TRBD1. There are 14 residues in the CDR3. Trimming cost V 3 bases and J 6 bases; bases outside gene matches: 4. Germline CDR1 and CDR2: LNHDA and SQIVND (reference sequence). The CDR3 here is CASSMSGTGQPQHF. The CDR3 nucleotides read TGTGCCAGTAGTATGTCAGGGACAGGTCAGCCCCAGCATTTT.

The rearrangement joins TRBV5-1 to TRBJ2-1; 7 bases agree with TRBD2. V lost 2 bases and J lost 6; bases outside the gene matches: 5. The germline gives CDR1 SGHRS, CDR2 YFSETQ. The CDR3 contains 14 residues. The CDR3 nucleotides read TGCGCCAGCAGCTTAGAACTAGCGATCAATGAGCAGTTCTTC. Its translation is CASSLELAINEQFF.

This chain uses TRBV4-3 with TRBJ1-2, with D hard to call. The CDR3 covers 15 residues. V gave up 4 bases and J gave up 0 bases, with 12 bases separating them. Germline V lookup: CDR1 LGHNA, CDR2 YSLEER. In nucleotides, the CDR3 is TGCGCCAGCAGCCGAGGGAGGGCCACTAACTATGGCTACACCTTC. Protein product: CASSRGRATNYGYTF.